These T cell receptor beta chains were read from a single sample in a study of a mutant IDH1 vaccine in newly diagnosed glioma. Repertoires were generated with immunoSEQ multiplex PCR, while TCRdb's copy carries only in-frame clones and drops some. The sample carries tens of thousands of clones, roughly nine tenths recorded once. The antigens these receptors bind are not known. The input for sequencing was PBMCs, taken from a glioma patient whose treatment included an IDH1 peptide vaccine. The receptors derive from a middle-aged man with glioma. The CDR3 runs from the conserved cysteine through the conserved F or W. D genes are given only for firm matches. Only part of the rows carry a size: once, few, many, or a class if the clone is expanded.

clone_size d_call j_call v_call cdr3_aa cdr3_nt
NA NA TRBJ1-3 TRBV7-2 CASSLDPGIGNTIYF TGTGCCAGCAGCTTAGATCCGGGGATTGGAAACACCATATATTTT
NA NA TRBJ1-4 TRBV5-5 CASSFSLTTNEKLFF TGTGCCAGCAGCTTCAGTCTTACAACTAATGAAAAACTGTTTTTT
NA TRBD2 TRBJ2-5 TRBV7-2 CASSWGTSGSLATQYF TGTGCCAGCAGCTGGGGGACTAGCGGGTCTTTAGCGACCCAGTACTTC
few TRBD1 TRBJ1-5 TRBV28 CASSLPSNLRGTGDQPQHF TGTGCCAGCAGTTTGCCCTCGAATCTCCGAGGGACAGGGGACCAGCCCCAGCATTTT
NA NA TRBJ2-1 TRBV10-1 CASSESLQYNEQFF TGCGCCAGCAGTGAGTCTCTGCAGTACAATGAGCAGTTCTTC
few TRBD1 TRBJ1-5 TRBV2 CASSPKQGSQPQHF TGTGCCAGCAGTCCTAAACAGGGGTCTCAGCCCCAGCATTTT
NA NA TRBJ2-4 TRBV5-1 CASSLEGSPNIQYF TGCGCCAGCAGCTTGGAGGGGTCCCCAAACATTCAGTACTTC
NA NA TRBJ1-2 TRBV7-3 CASSSPGSVFSYGYTF TGTGCCAGCAGCTCCCCCGGGTCGGTGTTTAGCTATGGCTACACCTTC
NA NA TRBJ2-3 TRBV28 CASSLRNTDTQYF TGTGCCAGCAGTTTACGAAATACAGATACGCAGTATTTT
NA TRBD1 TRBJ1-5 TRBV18 CASSPPGGRDQPQHF TGTGCCAGCTCACCTCCAGGGGGTCGGGATCAGCCCCAGCATTTT
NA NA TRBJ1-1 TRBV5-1 CASSLAEDAEAFF TGCGCCAGCAGCTTGGCAGAAGACGCTGAAGCTTTCTTT
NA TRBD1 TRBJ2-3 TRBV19 CASSGQGRDTQYF TGTGCCAGTAGTGGACAGGGGAGGGATACGCAGTATTTT
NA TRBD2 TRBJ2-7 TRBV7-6 CASSSGNSYEQYF TGTGCCAGCAGCAGCGGGAACTCCTACGAGCAGTACTTC
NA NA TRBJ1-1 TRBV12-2 CASRPDRGDTENTEAFF TGTGCAAGTCGCCCGGACAGGGGCGATACTGAGAACACTGAAGCTTTCTTT
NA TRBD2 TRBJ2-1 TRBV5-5 CASSWGSGRSAEQFF TGTGCCAGCAGCTGGGGTAGCGGGAGATCGGCTGAGCAGTTCTTC
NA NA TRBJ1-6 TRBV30 CASGTLSPLHF TGTGCCTCCGGGACCCTTTCACCCCTCCACTTT
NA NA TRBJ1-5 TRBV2 CASSEVEHSNQPQHF TGTGCCAGCAGTGAAGTGGAACATAGCAATCAGCCCCAGCATTTT
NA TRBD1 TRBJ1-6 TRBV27 CASSLRQGASPLHF TGTGCCAGCAGTCTCCGACAGGGAGCCTCACCCCTCCACTTT
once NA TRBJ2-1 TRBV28 CASSRDQPSYNEQFF TGTGCCAGCAGTCGGGACCAACCGTCCTACAATGAGCAGTTCTTC
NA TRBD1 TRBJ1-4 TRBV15 CATSRPRGQGTEKLFF TGTGCCACCAGCAGACCGCGGGGACAGGGGACTGAAAAACTGTTTTTT
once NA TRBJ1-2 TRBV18 CASSPDRQESNYGYTF TGTGCCAGCTCACCCGACCGCCAGGAGTCTAACTATGGCTACACCTTC
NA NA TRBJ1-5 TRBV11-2 CASSQQGGGNQPQHF TGTGCCAGCAGCCAACAGGGTGGAGGTAATCAGCCCCAGCATTTT
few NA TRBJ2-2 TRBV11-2 CASSLDRNTGELFF TGTGCCAGCAGCTTAGACAGGAACACCGGGGAGCTGTTTTTT
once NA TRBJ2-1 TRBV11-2 CASSPATSYNEQFF TGTGCCAGCAGCCCAGCCACCTCCTACAATGAGCAGTTCTTC
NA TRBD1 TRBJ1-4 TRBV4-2 CASSQDDPRDRATTNEKLFF TGTGCCAGCAGCCAAGACGATCCTCGTGACAGGGCCACAACTAATGAAAAACTGTTTTTT
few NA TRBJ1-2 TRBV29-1 CSVGSGFNGYTF TGCAGCGTTGGGTCCGGGTTCAATGGCTACACCTTC
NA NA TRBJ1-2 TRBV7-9 CASSLVAGDDGYTF TGTGCCAGCAGCTTAGTCGCAGGGGATGATGGCTACACCTTC
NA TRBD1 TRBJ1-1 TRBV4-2 CASSPSDRPNTEAFF TGTGCCAGCAGCCCCTCGGACAGGCCGAACACTGAAGCTTTCTTT
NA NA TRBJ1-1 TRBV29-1 CSAGQMNTEAFF TGCAGCGCCGGACAGATGAACACTGAAGCTTTCTTT
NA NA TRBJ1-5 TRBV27 CASSLRRAGNQPQHF TGTGCCAGCAGTTTAAGGCGGGCGGGCAATCAGCCCCAGCATTTT
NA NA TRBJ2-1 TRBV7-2 CASSLAQRLVDEQFF TGTGCCAGCAGCTTAGCGCAGCGGTTAGTTGATGAGCAGTTCTTC
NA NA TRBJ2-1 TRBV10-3 CAISESGQYNEQFF TGTGCCATCAGTGAATCAGGTCAATACAATGAGCAGTTCTTC
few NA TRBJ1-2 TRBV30 CAWTDGRMGYTF TGTGCCTGGACCGACGGCAGGATGGGCTACACCTTC
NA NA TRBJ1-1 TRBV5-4 CASSLSGGGTEAFF TGTGCCAGCAGCTTGTCTGGGGGGGGGACTGAAGCTTTCTTT
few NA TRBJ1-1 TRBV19 CASSIGGWVNTEAFF TGTGCCAGTAGTATCGGGGGTTGGGTTAACACTGAAGCTTTCTTT
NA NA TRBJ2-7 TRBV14 CASSHDGTADYEQYF TGTGCCAGCAGCCATGACGGGACGGCAGATTACGAGCAGTACTTC
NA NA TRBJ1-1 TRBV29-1 CSVGNTEAFF TGCAGCGTTGGGAACACTGAAGCTTTCTTT
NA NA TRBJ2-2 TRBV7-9 CASSGEGESTGELFF TGTGCCAGCAGCGGAGAGGGGGAGAGCACCGGGGAGCTGTTTTTT
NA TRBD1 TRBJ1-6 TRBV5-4 CASSVSSGTGASPLHF TGTGCCAGCAGCGTCTCTTCCGGGACAGGGGCTTCACCCCTCCACTTT
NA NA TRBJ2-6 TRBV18 CASSPEANVLTF TGTGCCAGCTCCCCAGAGGCCAACGTCCTGACTTTC
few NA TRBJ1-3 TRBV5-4 CASSLAGLEAGNTIYF TGTGCCAGCAGCTTGGCGGGGTTAGAGGCCGGAAACACCATATATTTT
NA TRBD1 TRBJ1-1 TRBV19 CASSMVQGGTEAFF TGTGCCAGTAGTATGGTACAGGGGGGAACTGAAGCTTTCTTT
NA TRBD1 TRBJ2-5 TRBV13 CASSTRGPSQETQYF TGTGCCAGCAGCACGAGGGGGCCTTCCCAAGAGACCCAGTACTTC
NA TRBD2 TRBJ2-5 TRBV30 CAWSRGTSNGETQYF TGTGCCTGGAGCCGCGGGACTAGCAATGGGGAGACCCAGTACTTC
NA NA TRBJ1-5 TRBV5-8 CASSWGRDSNQPQHF TGTGCCAGCAGCTGGGGGCGGGATAGCAATCAGCCCCAGCATTTT
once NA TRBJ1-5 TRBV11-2 CASSLGQGNQPQHF TGTGCCAGCAGCTTAGGGCAGGGCAATCAGCCCCAGCATTTT
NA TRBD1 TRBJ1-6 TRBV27 CASGRQGDGSPLHF TGTGCCAGCGGGAGACAGGGGGATGGTTCACCCCTCCACTTT
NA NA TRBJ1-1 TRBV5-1 CASSLAPNTEAFF TGCGCCAGCAGCTTGGCCCCGAACACTGAAGCTTTCTTT
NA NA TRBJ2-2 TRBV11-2 CASSTFRALGELFF TGTGCCAGCAGCACCTTCAGGGCTCTCGGGGAGCTGTTTTTT
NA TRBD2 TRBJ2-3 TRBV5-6 CASSVLAGGLTDTQYF TGTGCCAGCAGCGTACTAGCGGGGGGGCTCACAGATACGCAGTATTTT
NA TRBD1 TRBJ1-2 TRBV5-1 CASSLGQGAQSVYGYTF TGCGCCAGCAGCCTCGGACAGGGGGCCCAATCTGTCTATGGCTACACCTTC
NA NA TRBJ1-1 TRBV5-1 CASSPRTPGAEAFF TGCGCCAGCAGCCCACGGACCCCCGGGGCTGAAGCTTTCTTT
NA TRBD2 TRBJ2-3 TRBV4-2 CASSQELAGVTQYF TGTGCCAGCAGCCAAGAACTAGCGGGGGTAACGCAGTATTTT
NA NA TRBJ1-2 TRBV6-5 CASSYRGGYGYTF TGTGCCAGCAGTTACAGGGGCGGCTATGGCTACACCTTC